A selection of T cell receptor beta chains follows, all from one sample in a study of technical replicates of blood from a handful of donors. TCRdb's copy holds only in-frame clones and misses some; the assay was immunoSEQ multiplex PCR. In the table there are approximately 74,000 clones, 98% of which are singletons. Sequencing input: T cells isolated from PBMCs. The receptor source for this set is a human donor in good health. CDR3s include the opening cysteine and the closing phenylalanine or tryptophan. D genes are given only for firm matches. Size tells how often a clone was seen (once, few, many) or the class of an expanded clone, and some rows leave it out.

j_gene	v_gene	abundance	d_gene	CDR3aa	CDR3nt
TRBJ2-3	TRBV7-6	-	TRBD2	CASSNGLAGGTDTQYF	TGTGCCAGCAGCAACGGACTAGCGGGGGGCACAGATACGCAGTATTTT
TRBJ1-4	TRBV5-5	-	TRBD1	CASSLLQGNEKLFF	TGTGCCAGCAGCTTATTACAGGGGAATGAAAAACTGTTTTTT
TRBJ2-7	TRBV6-1	-	TRBD2	CASTSSGGIYEQYF	TGTGCCAGCACTTCTAGCGGGGGGATTTACGAGCAGTACTTC
TRBJ2-7	TRBV28	-	-	CASSFPHGAPTYEQYF	TGTGCCAGCAGTTTCCCCCACGGAGCCCCAACCTACGAGCAGTACTTC
TRBJ2-3	TRBV6-4	-	-	CASSGGDTQYF	TGTGCCAGCAGTGGAGGCGATACGCAGTATTTT
TRBJ1-3	TRBV27	-	TRBD1	CASSAAGGTGNTIYF	TGTGCCAGCAGTGCAGCAGGGGGAACTGGAAACACCATATATTTT
TRBJ1-1	TRBV29-1	-	-	CSVEESGTEAFF	TGCAGCGTTGAAGAGAGTGGCACTGAAGCTTTCTTT
TRBJ2-7	TRBV4-1	-	-	CASSQADLVTFGEQYF	TGCGCCAGCAGCCAGGCCGACTTGGTGACCTTTGGTGAGCAGTACTTC
TRBJ1-2	TRBV6-6	-	-	CASSYSYRVYGYTF	TGTGCCAGCAGTTACTCCTACAGGGTTTATGGCTACACCTTC
TRBJ1-1	TRBV5-1	-	TRBD1	CASSLDRGNTEAFF	TGCGCCAGCAGCTTGGACAGGGGGAACACTGAAGCTTTCTTT
TRBJ2-3	TRBV5-1	once	TRBD2	CASSLGLASGATDTQYF	TGCGCCAGCAGCTTGGGACTAGCGAGTGGGGCAACAGATACGCAGTATTTT
TRBJ1-6	TRBV9	-	-	CASSVRRYSPLHF	TGTGCCAGCAGCGTACGGAGGTATTCACCCCTCCACTTT
TRBJ2-5	TRBV5-6	-	-	CASSTEEGYRDRETQYF	TGTGCCAGCAGCACAGAGGAGGGATACCGGGACAGAGAGACCCAGTACTTC
TRBJ2-7	TRBV5-6	-	TRBD1	CASSVTGTGLGEQYF	TGTGCCAGCAGCGTTACCGGGACAGGGTTGGGCGAGCAGTACTTC
TRBJ2-7	TRBV6-5	-	TRBD1	CASRKGQGYEQYF	TGTGCCAGCAGGAAGGGACAGGGGTACGAGCAGTACTTC
TRBJ2-1	TRBV9	-	TRBD1	CASRPDRADEQFF	TGTGCCAGCAGACCGGACAGGGCGGATGAGCAGTTCTTC
TRBJ2-3	TRBV27	-	TRBD2	CATQASGGSDTQYF	TGTGCCACCCAGGCTAGCGGGGGCTCAGATACGCAGTATTTT
TRBJ2-5	TRBV6-1	-	TRBD2	CASSGSGLAGGRGETQYF	TGTGCCAGCAGTGGATCGGGACTAGCGGGGGGCAGGGGAGAGACCCAGTACTTC
TRBJ1-5	TRBV7-8	-	TRBD1	CASSSRQGPVAHQPQHF	TGTGCCAGCAGCTCCCGACAGGGGCCCGTGGCCCATCAGCCCCAGCATTTT
TRBJ1-5	TRBV13	-	-	CASSFSSNQPQHF	TGTGCCAGCAGCTTTAGCAGCAATCAGCCCCAGCATTTT
TRBJ1-2	TRBV10-3	-	TRBD1	CAIRVQGRVSGYTF	TGTGCCATCAGAGTACAGGGGCGGGTTAGCGGCTACACCTTC
TRBJ2-7	TRBV5-4	-	TRBD2	CASSLAGTSSLGQYF	TGTGCCAGCAGCTTGGCCGGGACTAGCAGTCTGGGGCAGTACTTC
TRBJ2-3	TRBV2	-	-	CASSYTSSSSTDTQYF	TGTGCCAGCAGTTATACTAGTAGCTCTAGCACAGATACGCAGTATTTT
TRBJ2-1	TRBV25-1	once	TRBD2	CASSEFSGRGTREQFF	TGTGCCAGCAGTGAATTTAGCGGGAGGGGTACAAGGGAGCAGTTCTTC
TRBJ2-7	TRBV28	-	TRBD2	CASSLHSGRAHYEQYF	TGTGCCAGCAGTCTCCATAGCGGGAGGGCCCATTACGAGCAGTACTTC
TRBJ1-2	TRBV7-9	-	-	CASSLDPWQGFNGYTF	TGTGCCAGCAGCTTAGACCCTTGGCAGGGGTTTAATGGGTACACCTTC
TRBJ2-6	TRBV5-1	-	-	CASRGSGTSSGANVLTF	TGCGCCAGCAGAGGAAGCGGAACCAGCTCTGGGGCCAACGTCCTGACTTTC
TRBJ1-4	TRBV18	-	TRBD1	CASSPGQGRDEKLFF	TGTGCCAGCTCCCCCGGACAGGGAAGGGATGAAAAACTGTTTTTT
TRBJ2-7	TRBV10-2	-	TRBD2	CASRSGTSRAYEQYF	TGCGCCAGTCGAAGCGGGACTAGCCGCGCCTACGAGCAGTACTTC
TRBJ2-1	TRBV6-1	-	-	CASSARDFYNEQFF	TGTGCCAGCAGTGCGCGGGACTTCTACAATGAGCAGTTCTTC
TRBJ1-2	TRBV5-6	-	-	CASSLNFYGYTF	TGTGCCAGCAGCTTGAACTTCTATGGCTACACCTTC
TRBJ2-3	TRBV19	once	-	CASSASGTSYSTDTQYF	TGTGCCAGTAGTGCTTCCGGGACAAGCTATAGCACAGATACGCAGTATTTT
TRBJ2-1	TRBV29-1	-	TRBD2	CSVGGGEQFF	TGCAGCGTCGGGGGGGGTGAGCAGTTCTTC
TRBJ2-1	TRBV7-7	-	TRBD2	CASSLGPSGGAGEQFF	TGTGCTAGCAGCTTAGGACCGAGCGGGGGGGCGGGTGAGCAGTTCTTC
TRBJ2-2	TRBV6-1	-	TRBD2	CASSDDGTSGSDGELFF	TGTGCCAGCAGTGATGACGGGACTAGCGGGAGTGACGGGGAGCTGTTTTTT
TRBJ2-7	TRBV6-5	-	TRBD2	CASSSPTSGRIYEQYF	TGTGCCAGCAGTTCCCCCACTAGCGGGAGGATATACGAGCAGTACTTC
TRBJ2-1	TRBV4-1	-	-	CASSQAASVLNEQFF	TGCGCCAGCAGCCAAGCGGCTAGCGTACTCAATGAGCAGTTCTTC
TRBJ2-2	TRBV27	-	-	CASSPQGGFTGELFF	TGTGCCAGCAGTCCCCAGGGAGGATTCACCGGGGAGCTGTTTTTT
TRBJ2-2	TRBV27	-	-	CASSSGTTNTGELFF	TGTGCCAGCAGCTCCGGGACAACGAACACCGGGGAGCTGTTTTTT
TRBJ2-7	TRBV5-1	-	TRBD2	CASSPLGTNLRSSYEQYF	TGCGCCAGCAGCCCCCTGGGGACTAATCTAAGGAGCTCCTACGAGCAGTACTTC
TRBJ1-1	TRBV6-5	-	TRBD1	CASRADRANTEAFF	TGTGCCAGCAGGGCGGACAGGGCGAACACTGAAGCTTTCTTT
TRBJ2-5	TRBV25-1	-	-	CASSELGRGQETQYF	TGTGCCAGCAGTGAATTGGGCAGGGGCCAAGAGACCCAGTACTTC
TRBJ2-3	TRBV6-6	-	-	CASRSPQGPDTQYF	TGTGCCAGCAGAAGCCCTCAGGGGCCAGATACGCAGTATTTT
TRBJ2-5	TRBV7-8	-	TRBD2	CASTGPPGTRANPAQETQYF	TGTGCCAGCACCGGCCCCCCCGGGACTAGGGCCAACCCCGCCCAAGAGACCCAGTACTTC
TRBJ1-2	TRBV5-1	-	TRBD1	CASSSPGQGGGYTF	TGCGCCAGCAGCTCCCCGGGACAGGGCGGAGGCTACACCTTC
TRBJ1-5	TRBV5-4	-	-	CASSRAGDNQPQHF	TGTGCCAGCAGCCGGGCGGGTGACAATCAGCCCCAGCATTTT
TRBJ2-7	TRBV5-5	-	-	CASSLESQDSSYEQYF	TGTGCCAGCAGCTTGGAATCCCAGGACAGCTCCTACGAGCAGTACTTC
TRBJ2-7	TRBV6-1	-	-	CASSDRSSYEQYF	TGTGCCAGCAGTGACAGATCCTCCTACGAGCAGTACTTC
TRBJ2-7	TRBV6-5	-	TRBD1	CASRTPKQGAGEQYF	TGTGCCAGCAGGACCCCCAAACAGGGGGCGGGAGAGCAGTACTTC
TRBJ2-6	TRBV30	-	TRBD1	CAWRGTGPSGANVLTF	TGTGCCTGGAGAGGGACAGGTCCGTCTGGGGCCAACGTCCTGACTTTC
TRBJ1-1	TRBV19	-	-	CASKPEESMNTEAFF	TGTGCCAGTAAACCGGAGGAGAGCATGAACACTGAAGCTTTCTTT
TRBJ1-1	TRBV6-4	-	TRBD1	CASETGGLITQAFF	TGTGCCAGCGAGACAGGGGGACTGATAACTCAAGCTTTCTTT
TRBJ1-3	TRBV9	once	-	CASSATGSGNTIYF	TGTGCCAGCAGCGCCACAGGGTCTGGAAACACCATATATTTT
TRBJ2-1	TRBV19	-	TRBD2	CASKGGLAGGPSSYNEQFF	TGTGCCAGTAAGGGAGGACTAGCGGGGGGCCCGAGCTCCTACAATGAGCAGTTCTTC
TRBJ2-1	TRBV5-5	-	-	CASSLFKGPGEQFF	TGTGCCAGCAGCTTATTCAAGGGGCCAGGGGAGCAGTTCTTC
TRBJ2-5	TRBV5-6	-	-	CASSLTVSQETQYF	TGTGCCAGCAGCTTAACAGTCAGTCAAGAGACCCAGTACTTC
TRBJ1-5	TRBV4-1	-	-	CASSQEGADRWGQPQHF	TGCGCCAGCAGCCAAGAGGGTGCCGACAGGTGGGGTCAGCCCCAGCATTTT